A single T cell receptor (beta chain) is shown here with its context. Its antigen is not identified. The data originate from a study of tumor-infiltrating lymphocytes in primary liver carcinoma. Study-level results: A small share of top clones, only about 7.5-25%, was found in all five tumor regions.

With 500 ng total RNA as template and a constant-region primer, TCR beta cDNA was made. ARM-PCR, slightly modified, supplied the TCR beta libraries through three nested multiplex PCR rounds. MiXCR was run by TCRdb on the multiplex PCR reads, yielding one entry per CDR3 protein. The sample includes tens of thousands of distinct CDR3 sequences, 72% of them seen just once. From unsorted bulk tissue weighing roughly 19-34 mg, DNA and RNA were co-extracted. Surgical resection was used to treat these primary liver carcinoma patients. No patient had received treatment, and all had chronic HBV infection. The study sampled five separate regions from each tumor. This TCR was sampled from a man aged 35-49 years with primary liver carcinoma and hepatitis B virus infection. The sample consisted of liver tumor tissue from sampling region 1. Subset noted: tumor region T1, superior pole.

This CDR3 reads CASSLPAGSPDRTDTQYF. Written as DNA, the CDR3 is TGTGCCAGCAGCCTACCAGCGGGGAGCCCGGACCGCACAGATACGCAGTATTTT. The rearrangement uses TRBV7-2 and TRBJ2-3; 7 bases map to TRBD2. Germline CDR1 and CDR2: SGHTA and FQGNSA. J lost 1 base, V lost 5 bases, and 15 bases had no gene match. The CDR3 is 18 residues long.